Listed below are T cell receptor beta chains from one sample, sequenced in a study of shared clonotypes between healthy human individuals. Assay used: immunoSEQ multiplex PCR; TCRdb lists only in-frame clones, some missing. The table has roughly 1.5 million clones, 95% to 99% seen once; the top ten hold roughly 0.45%. The sequenced sample was naive CD4+ T cells sorted from blood. The receptors were sampled from a man in his thirties or forties in good health. Both conserved end residues are part of each CDR3. D genes are given only for firm matches. Where a row states a size, it is once, few, many or the class of an expanded clone; other rows omit it.

len | j_gene | abundance | v_gene | d_gene | CDR3aa | CDR3nt
16 | TRBJ2-1 | NA | TRBV9 | NA | CASSVGARLLSNEQFF | TGTGCCAGCAGCGTAGGTGCCAGACTCTTGAGTAATGAGCAGTTCTTC
10 | TRBJ2-7 | NA | TRBV7-8 | NA | CASSSDEQYF | TGTGCCAGCAGCTCGGACGAGCAGTACTTC
14 | TRBJ2-1 | NA | TRBV7-3 | NA | CASSSSGPNNEQFF | TGTGCCAGCAGCTCCAGTGGTCCCAACAATGAGCAGTTCTTC
16 | TRBJ1-5 | once | TRBV27 | TRBD1 | CASSLWTGLDGQPQHF | TGTGCCAGCAGTTTATGGACAGGGCTTGACGGTCAGCCCCAGCATTTT
14 | TRBJ2-3 | NA | TRBV7-2 | NA | CASSNTGYEDTQYF | TGTGCCAGCAGTAACACGGGGTACGAAGATACGCAGTATTTT
13 | TRBJ1-5 | NA | TRBV14 | NA | CASSPRAGQPQHF | TGTGCCAGCAGCCCACGGGCCGGCCAGCCCCAGCATTTT
13 | TRBJ2-7 | NA | TRBV2 | NA | CASSGRGTYEQYF | TGTGCCAGCAGTGGCAGGGGTACCTACGAGCAGTACTTC
16 | TRBJ1-1 | NA | TRBV18 | TRBD1 | CASSPQSLLTGREAFF | TGTGCCAGCTCACCACAAAGTCTCCTGACAGGGCGAGAGGCTTTCTTT
12 | TRBJ2-7 | NA | TRBV4-2 | NA | CASSQGAYEQYF | TGTGCCAGCAGCCAAGGAGCTTACGAGCAGTACTTC
14 | TRBJ2-5 | NA | TRBV5-1 | NA | CASSPDGIGETQYF | TGCGCCAGCAGCCCGGACGGAATCGGAGAGACCCAGTACTTC
14 | TRBJ2-1 | NA | TRBV28 | TRBD2 | CASSPGTSRGEQFF | TGTGCCAGCAGTCCTGGGACTAGCAGGGGTGAGCAGTTCTTC
15 | TRBJ2-7 | once | TRBV5-1 | TRBD1 | CASSSAGQGSYEQYF | TGCGCCAGCAGCTCCGCGGGACAGGGCTCCTACGAGCAGTACTTC
15 | TRBJ2-7 | once | TRBV2 | NA | CASSDSSSLSYEQYF | TGTGCCAGCAGTGATTCATCCAGCCTCTCCTACGAGCAGTACTTC
14 | TRBJ1-1 | once | TRBV2 | TRBD1 | CASSDDRGPTEAFF | TGTGCCAGCAGTGACGACAGGGGCCCCACTGAAGCTTTCTTT
15 | TRBJ1-2 | NA | TRBV19 | NA | CASSIHPGVSDGYTF | TGTGCCAGTAGTATCCACCCAGGGGTGAGCGATGGCTACACCTTC
15 | TRBJ2-3 | NA | TRBV7-6 | NA | CASSPRRGFADTQYF | TGTGCCAGCAGCCCAAGAAGGGGTTTCGCAGATACGCAGTATTTT
13 | TRBJ2-1 | NA | TRBV6-1 | NA | CASSDDSYNEQFF | TGTGCCAGCAGTGACGACAGCTACAATGAGCAGTTCTTC
15 | TRBJ1-1 | NA | TRBV5-1 | TRBD1 | CASSLALDRKREAFF | TGCGCCAGCAGCTTGGCCTTGGACAGGAAAAGAGAAGCTTTCTTT
14 | TRBJ2-3 | NA | TRBV27 | NA | CASSLPGSTDTQYF | TGTGCCAGCAGTTTACCTGGGTCGACAGATACGCAGTATTTT
16 | TRBJ2-7 | NA | TRBV28 | NA | CASDSRAPGGGLEQYF | TGTGCCAGCGACTCCCGGGCCCCGGGCGGAGGGCTCGAGCAGTACTTC
15 | TRBJ2-3 | NA | TRBV7-9 | NA | CASSLVGGGTDTQYF | TGTGCCAGCAGCTTAGTGGGTGGGGGCACAGATACGCAGTATTTT
15 | TRBJ2-1 | NA | TRBV29-1 | TRBD2 | CSVEWTSGRGYEQFF | TGCAGCGTTGAATGGACTAGCGGGAGGGGCTATGAGCAGTTCTTC
18 | TRBJ2-2 | NA | TRBV5-1 | NA | CASSLGRAVIPNTGELFF | TGCGCCAGCAGCTTGGGTAGGGCAGTAATTCCGAACACCGGGGAGCTGTTTTTT
15 | TRBJ2-1 | NA | TRBV27 | TRBD2 | CASSFSSGRSNEQFF | TGTGCCAGCAGTTTTTCTAGCGGAAGGAGTAATGAGCAGTTCTTC
16 | TRBJ2-7 | NA | TRBV19 | TRBD2 | CASSSRTSGRPYEQYF | TGTGCCAGTAGTTCACGGACTAGCGGGAGACCTTACGAGCAGTACTTC
13 | TRBJ2-5 | NA | TRBV9 | NA | CASSVVAGETQYF | TGTGCCAGCAGCGTAGTGGCGGGAGAGACCCAGTACTTC
15 | TRBJ2-2 | NA | TRBV29-1 | TRBD1 | CSVRTGTVNTGELFF | TGCAGCGTCAGGACCGGGACAGTTAATACCGGGGAGCTGTTTTTT
11 | TRBJ2-1 | NA | TRBV5-6 | NA | CASSLYNEQFF | TGTGCCAGCAGCTTGTACAATGAGCAGTTCTTC
18 | TRBJ2-3 | once | TRBV5-1 | TRBD2 | CASSLALLAGGSTDTQYF | TGCGCCAGCAGCTTGGCCCTACTAGCGGGGGGCAGCACAGATACGCAGTATTTT
13 | TRBJ2-5 | NA | TRBV18 | NA | CASSLRVSETQYF | TGTGCCAGCTCACTCAGGGTTTCGGAGACCCAGTACTTC
17 | TRBJ2-7 | NA | TRBV5-1 | NA | CATLPGSSDCSSYEQYF | TGCGCCACCCTCCCCGGCTCCTCTGATTGCAGCTCCTACGAGCAGTACTTC
13 | TRBJ2-7 | few | TRBV28 | TRBD2 | CASSLAGGYEQYF | TGTGCCAGCAGTTTAGCGGGAGGCTACGAGCAGTACTTC
15 | TRBJ1-3 | once | TRBV6-4 | NA | CARGETPGSGNTIYF | TGTGCCAGGGGAGAGACTCCGGGCTCTGGAAACACCATATATTTT
14 | TRBJ2-7 | NA | TRBV6-1 | TRBD1 | CASSVGQGTNEQYF | TGTGCCAGCAGTGTGGGACAGGGAACTAACGAGCAGTACTTC
16 | TRBJ2-1 | NA | TRBV27 | NA | CASSRLRRAPSNEQFF | TGTGCCAGCAGTCGGTTACGGCGGGCGCCTTCCAATGAGCAGTTCTTC
16 | TRBJ2-1 | NA | TRBV28 | NA | CASRGIGTPNYNEQFF | TGTGCCAGCAGGGGGATAGGGACACCCAATTACAATGAGCAGTTCTTC
12 | TRBJ1-2 | once | TRBV7-8 | NA | CASSLEGFGYTF | TGTGCCAGCAGCTTAGAGGGATTTGGCTACACCTTC
16 | TRBJ2-5 | NA | TRBV27 | TRBD2 | CASSSRTSTLQETQYF | TGTGCCAGCAGTTCGAGGACTAGCACGCTTCAAGAGACCCAGTACTTC
18 | TRBJ2-1 | NA | TRBV18 | TRBD2 | CASSPLTTSGSWKNEQFF | TGTGCCAGCTCACCCCTAACAACTAGCGGGAGTTGGAAGAATGAGCAGTTCTTC
12 | TRBJ2-5 | NA | TRBV13 | NA | CASPTARETQYF | TGTGCCAGCCCGACCGCCAGGGAGACCCAGTACTTC
15 | TRBJ1-2 | once | TRBV5-5 | TRBD1 | CASSLVPGQGAGYTF | TGTGCCAGCAGCTTGGTCCCGGGACAGGGTGCTGGCTACACCTTC
15 | TRBJ2-1 | NA | TRBV4-3 | NA | CASSQVLSRHNEQFF | TGCGCCAGCAGCCAAGTACTGAGTAGGCACAATGAGCAGTTCTTC
16 | TRBJ2-5 | NA | TRBV11-2 | NA | CASRGYLQGSQETQYF | TGTGCCAGCAGGGGCTATTTACAGGGATCACAAGAGACCCAGTACTTC
14 | TRBJ2-7 | NA | TRBV10-1 | NA | CASSPSGRPYEQYF | TGCGCCAGCAGTCCCTCCGGACGGCCCTACGAGCAGTACTTC
15 | TRBJ2-7 | NA | TRBV2 | NA | CASSETETSSYEQYF | TGTGCCAGCAGTGAAACGGAGACAAGCTCCTACGAGCAGTACTTC
12 | TRBJ1-1 | NA | TRBV9 | TRBD1 | CASSATGGKAFF | TGTGCCAGCAGCGCAACAGGGGGAAAAGCTTTCTTT
16 | TRBJ2-3 | once | TRBV5-1 | TRBD1 | CASNLMGTGSIDTQYF | TGCGCCAGCAACTTAATGGGGACAGGGTCTATAGATACGCAGTATTTT
13 | TRBJ2-2 | NA | TRBV15 | NA | CATSSDVPGELFF | TGTGCCACCAGCTCTGACGTGCCCGGGGAGCTGTTTTTT
15 | TRBJ2-7 | NA | TRBV27 | TRBD1 | CASSLTTGGRYEQYF | TGTGCCAGCAGTTTAACTACAGGGGGCAGATACGAGCAGTACTTC
15 | TRBJ2-1 | NA | TRBV5-1 | TRBD2 | CASSVSSGRTNEQFF | TGCGCCAGCAGCGTTTCTAGCGGGAGAACTAATGAGCAGTTCTTC
16 | TRBJ1-4 | NA | TRBV6-6 | NA | CASSYPGAPRAEKLFF | TGTGCCAGCAGTTACCCGGGGGCTCCGCGGGCAGAAAAACTGTTTTTT